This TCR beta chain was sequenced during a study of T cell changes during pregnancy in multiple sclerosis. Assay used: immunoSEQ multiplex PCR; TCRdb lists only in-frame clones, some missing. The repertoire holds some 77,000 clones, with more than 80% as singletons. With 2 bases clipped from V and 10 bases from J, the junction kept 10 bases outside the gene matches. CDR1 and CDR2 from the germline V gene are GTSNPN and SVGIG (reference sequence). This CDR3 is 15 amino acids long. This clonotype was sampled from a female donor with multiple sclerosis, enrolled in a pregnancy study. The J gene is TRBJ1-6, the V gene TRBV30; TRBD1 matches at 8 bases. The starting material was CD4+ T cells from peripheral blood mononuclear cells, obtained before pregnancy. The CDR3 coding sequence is TGTGCCTGGAGTCCCCGCGACAGGGGAAGATCACCCCTCCACTTT. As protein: CAWSPRDRGRSPLHF.